Reported below is one T cell receptor (beta chain). Its antigen is currently unknown. A roughly 120-subject validation cohort, separate from the approximately 720-subject first cohort, supplied the donors. Per the germline V gene, CDR1 is SEHNR and CDR2 is FQNEAQ (reference sequence). The CDR3 totals 19 residues. V lost 4 bases to trimming and J lost 5 bases; unmatched junction nucleotides: 18. This record comes from a study of cytomegalovirus exposure and HLA in healthy donors. Study-wide results and limits: Reported performance of the classifier showed diagnosis of cytomegalovirus status with high specificity and sensitivity. The authors enumerated 150 to 200 TCR beta chains as linked to cytomegalovirus.

Clones were sequenced by immunoSEQ multiplex PCR, and TCRdb holds only the in-frame ones, with some missing. The sample comprises 80,000 to 95,000 clones, 90% to 97% of which are singletons, and about 1.3% rests with the top ten. The chain is built from TRBV7-9 and TRBJ2-7; 12 positions agree with TRBD1. Material for sequencing was PBMCs. This clonotype was obtained from a woman between 18 and 29 years old in good health and CMV-seronegative. CDR3 protein: CASSSPLGGSGTGGHEQYF. For the CDR3, the DNA is TGTGCCAGCAGCTCCCCTTTAGGCGGGAGCGGGACAGGGGGCCACGAGCAGTACTTC.